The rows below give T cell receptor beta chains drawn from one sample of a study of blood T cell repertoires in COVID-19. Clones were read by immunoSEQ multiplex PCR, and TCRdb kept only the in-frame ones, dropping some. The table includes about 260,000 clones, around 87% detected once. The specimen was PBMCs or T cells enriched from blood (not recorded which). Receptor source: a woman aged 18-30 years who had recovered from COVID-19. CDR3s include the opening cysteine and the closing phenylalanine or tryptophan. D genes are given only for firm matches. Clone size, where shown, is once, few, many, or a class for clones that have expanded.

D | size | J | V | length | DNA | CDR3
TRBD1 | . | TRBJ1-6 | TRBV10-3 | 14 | TGTGCCATCAGTCAGGACAGGGGTAATTCACCCCTCCACTTT | CAISQDRGNSPLHF
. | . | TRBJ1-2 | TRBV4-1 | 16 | TGCGCCAGCAGCCAAGATCGGGGGGGCCAGGACTATGGCTACACCTTC | CASSQDRGGQDYGYTF
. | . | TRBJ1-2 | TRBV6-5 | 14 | TGTGCCAGCAGAGCCGACAGAAGGGTTCTCGGCTACACCTTC | CASRADRRVLGYTF
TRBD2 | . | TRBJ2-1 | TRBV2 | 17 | TGTGCCAGCAGTGTCCCGGGACTAGCGGGGGGGCCAAATGAGCAGTTCTTC | CASSVPGLAGGPNEQFF
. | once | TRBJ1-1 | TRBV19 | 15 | TGTGCCAGTACCCATACCCCAGGGTTGGACACTGAAGCTTTCTTT | CASTHTPGLDTEAFF
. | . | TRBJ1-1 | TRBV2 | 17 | TGTGCCAGCAGTGAAGCGCTTCCAGGGCTGGAGAGCACTGAAGCTTTCTTT | CASSEALPGLESTEAFF
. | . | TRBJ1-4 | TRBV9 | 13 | TGTGCCAGCAGCGTAGAGTCGGGGGAAAAACTGTTTTTT | CASSVESGEKLFF
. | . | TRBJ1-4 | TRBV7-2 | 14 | TGTGCCAGCAGCCCAGCGGGACGGGGGGAAAAACTGTTTTTT | CASSPAGRGEKLFF
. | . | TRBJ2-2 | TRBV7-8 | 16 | TGTGCCGTCTCCCTCGGGCCGGACACGAACACCGGGGAGCTGTTTTTT | CAVSLGPDTNTGELFF
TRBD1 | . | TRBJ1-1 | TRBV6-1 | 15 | TGTGCCAGCAGTGAATGGACAGGCATGAACACTGAAGCTTTCTTT | CASSEWTGMNTEAFF
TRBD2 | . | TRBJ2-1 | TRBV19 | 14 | TGTGCCAGTAGTACTCGGGGGGGCACCGATGAGCAGTTCTTC | CASSTRGGTDEQFF
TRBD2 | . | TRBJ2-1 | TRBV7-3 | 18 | TGTGCCAGCAGCTTAAATCCTCGAGGCGGGGGGCTCAACAATGAGCAGTTCTTC | CASSLNPRGGGLNNEQFF
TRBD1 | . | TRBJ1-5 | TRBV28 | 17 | TGTGCCAGCAGATCAAGGACAGGGGTTATTGGCAATCAGCCCCAGCATTTT | CASRSRTGVIGNQPQHF
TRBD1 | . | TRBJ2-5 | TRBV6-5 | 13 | TGTGCCAGCAGTTTACAGGGGCCGGAGACCCAGTACTTC | CASSLQGPETQYF
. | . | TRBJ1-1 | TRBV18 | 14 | TGTGCCAGCTCCGATGACAGGTTGAACACTGAAGCTTTCTTT | CASSDDRLNTEAFF
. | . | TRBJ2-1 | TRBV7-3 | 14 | TGTGCCAGCAGCTTATCAGACAGGAACAATGAGCAGTTCTTC | CASSLSDRNNEQFF
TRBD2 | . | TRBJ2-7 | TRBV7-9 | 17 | TGTGCCAGCAGCTCCACGGTTCTAGCGGGGGGACACTACGAGCAGTACTTC | CASSSTVLAGGHYEQYF
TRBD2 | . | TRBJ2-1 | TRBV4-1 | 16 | TGCGCCAGCAGCCAAGGGACTAGACCTCCGGTCAATGAGCAGTTCTTC | CASSQGTRPPVNEQFF
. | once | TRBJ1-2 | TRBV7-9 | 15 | TGTGCCAGCAGCCGCATGGACAGAGCTAACTATGGCTACACCTTC | CASSRMDRANYGYTF
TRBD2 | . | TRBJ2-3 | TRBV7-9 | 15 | TGTGCCAGCAGATGGACTAGCCTTAGCACAGATACGCAGTATTTT | CASRWTSLSTDTQYF